The clone carrying this T cell receptor beta chain occurred once. In the source study's methods: Quantification of nucleated cells was approximated via reference gene primer amplification. The data were produced by immunoSEQ multiplex PCR, yet TCRdb's version contains in-frame clones alone and is incomplete. V, J and clone size are taken as reported in that table, and D and trimming were inferred from the DNA itself. Here the sample spans some 300,000 clones, around 87% being singletons. This specimen belongs to a study of blood T cell repertoires in COVID-19. The overall study: T cells, B-cell-depleted T cells, or PBMCs supplied cDNA or gDNA.

CDR3 length: 16 amino acids. The source material was peripheral blood. This sequence was found in a man between 18 and 35 years old with active or convalescent COVID-19. J is TRBJ1-5 and V is TRBV21-1. TRBV21-1 is given as a pseudogene. The CDR3 is CASSKPYDGRTGPQHF. DNA of the CDR3: TGTGCCAGCAGCAAACCTTATGATGGTAGGACGGGACCCCAGCATTTT.